Listed below are T cell receptor beta chains from one sample, sequenced in a study of T cell responses to AZD1222 COVID-19 vaccine. Some clones are missing from TCRdb's copy, which holds only in-frame ones; the method was immunoSEQ multiplex PCR. The table lists more than 150,000 clones, roughly 94% of them singletons. The sample was peripheral blood, taken 28 days after the second AZD1222 dose. These TCRs come from an adult who received the AZD1222 COVID-19 vaccine. Each CDR3 is given with its conserved first and last residue. The order of the fields is D gene, V gene, J gene, clone size, CDR3 protein, CDR3 DNA. The D gene is left open where the match is weak. A row's size may be missing; if present it is once, few, many or a size class.

.	TRBV7-2	TRBJ1-1	.	CASSPSLLMAFF	TGTGCCAGCAGCCCTTCACTTTTGATGGCTTTCTTT
.	TRBV28	TRBJ2-7	once	CASSLTSAFSSYEQYF	TGTGCCAGCAGTCTAACCTCCGCGTTTAGCTCCTACGAGCAGTACTTC
.	TRBV5-1	TRBJ2-3	.	CAFRERGRSTDTQYF	TGCGCCTTTAGAGAACGGGGGAGGAGCACAGATACGCAGTATTTT
.	TRBV5-6	TRBJ2-3	.	CASSLVKVIGGTDTQYF	TGTGCCAGCAGCTTGGTAAAAGTAATCGGGGGCACAGATACGCAGTATTTT
.	TRBV15	TRBJ1-3	.	CATSRDLPGNTIYF	TGTGCCACCAGCAGAGATCTACCGGGAAACACCATATATTTT
.	TRBV19	TRBJ1-6	once	CASRGRGGGNSPLHF	TGTGCCAGTAGAGGGAGGGGGGGTGGTAATTCACCCCTCCACTTT
TRBD1	TRBV19	TRBJ1-5	.	CASTPRDRDKAQHF	TGTGCCAGTACCCCCCGGGACAGGGACAAAGCCCAGCATTTT
.	TRBV2	TRBJ1-1	.	CASSPSWETEAFF	TGTGCCAGCAGTCCTAGCTGGGAGACTGAAGCTTTCTTT
.	TRBV4-3	TRBJ1-4	.	CASSQGTVSNEKLFF	TGCGCCAGCAGCCAAGGAACGGTATCTAATGAAAAACTGTTTTTT
.	TRBV11-2	TRBJ1-1	.	CASSWGGGNTEAFF	TGTGCCAGCAGCTGGGGGGGCGGAAACACTGAAGCTTTCTTT
.	TRBV7-6	TRBJ1-3	.	CASSLTGNTIYF	TGTGCCAGCAGCTTAACCGGAAACACCATATATTTT
.	TRBV4-1	TRBJ2-7	.	CASSQDLAISGSYEQYF	TGCGCCAGCAGCCAAGATCTCGCTATTAGCGGCTCCTACGAGCAGTACTTC
.	TRBV6-1	TRBJ1-1	.	CASSETLQNTEAFF	TGTGCCAGCAGTGAAACCCTGCAGAACACTGAAGCTTTCTTT
TRBD2	TRBV6-2/TRBV6-3	TRBJ2-2	.	CASSGTGTSATGELFF	TGTGCCAGCAGTGGCACCGGGACTAGTGCCACCGGGGAGCTGTTTTTT
.	TRBV2	TRBJ2-3	.	CAIRYSSTDTQYF	TGTGCCATCCGATACTCTAGCACAGATACGCAGTATTTT
TRBD1	TRBV3-1/TRBV3-2	TRBJ1-6	.	CASSQIRSKRDRNSPLHF	TGTGCCAGCAGCCAAATTCGGTCCAAGAGGGACAGGAATTCACCCCTCCACTTT
.	TRBV11-2	TRBJ1-2	once	CASSSVRGTFLHGYTF	TGTGCCAGCAGCTCCGTCAGGGGCACTTTTCTTCATGGCTACACCTTC
.	TRBV2	TRBJ2-5	.	CASKKGRRSPETQYF	TGTGCCAGCAAAAAGGGGCGCCGTAGCCCGGAGACCCAGTACTTC
.	TRBV15	TRBJ1-5	.	CATSRTGGQGNQPQHF	TGTGCCACCAGCAGAACGGGGGGGCAGGGGAATCAGCCCCAGCATTTT
.	TRBV5-1	TRBJ2-7	.	CASSENSGEQYF	TGCGCCAGCAGCGAAAATTCAGGCGAGCAGTACTTC
.	TRBV19	TRBJ2-1	.	CASSIVRQWDNEQFF	TGTGCCAGTAGTATAGTGCGGCAGTGGGACAATGAGCAGTTCTTC
.	TRBV6-4	TRBJ1-1	.	CASSDGGGLLNTEAFF	TGTGCCAGCAGTGACGGAGGAGGACTCCTAAACACTGAAGCTTTCTTT
TRBD1	TRBV5-4	TRBJ1-5	.	CASSTGGSNQPQHF	TGTGCCAGCAGTACAGGGGGCAGTAATCAGCCCCAGCATTTT
.	TRBV19	TRBJ1-2	.	CASRNTDRNYGYTF	TGTGCCAGTAGAAACACGGACAGAAACTATGGCTACACCTTC
.	TRBV27	TRBJ1-1	.	CASSLQPPRFAEAFF	TGTGCCAGCAGTTTACAGCCACCCCGGTTCGCTGAAGCTTTCTTT